This entry is about one T cell receptor (beta chain). Its specificity is not known. The libraries were made with immunoSEQ version 4 in survey mode. The protocol was immunoSEQ multiplex PCR, while the TCRdb copy is restricted to in-frame clones and leaves out a portion. The profile covers about 36,000 clones, with around 83% appearing a single time and almost 1% taken by the ten largest. The entry originates in a study of persistence of HIV-infected CD4 T cells. The stimulus was an HIV-1 Gag 15-mer peptide pool, approximately 0.93 ug/peptide/mL. Sorted nonresponding memory CD4+ T cells were CD40L-negative, CD69-negative, CD45RO-high. For about 17 hours, CD8-depleted PBMCs received anti-CD28/CD49d costimulation, a CD40-blocking antibody and enfuvirtide. V lost 1 base and J 0 bases, leaving 10 bases between the germline ends. This CDR3 has 15 amino acids. CDR1 and CDR2 from the germline V gene are GTSNPN and SVGIG (reference sequence).

The sample in question was cultured CD4+ T cells from PBMCs, obtained from a patient who received antiretroviral therapy. This sequence originates from an adult with HIV. The donor label of this sample is uncertain. The gene calls are TRBV30 and TRBJ2-4; D is uncertain. DNA of the CDR3: TGTGCCTGGAGTGAGGCCCTCATAGCCAAAAACATTCAGTACTTC. Its translation: CAWSEALIAKNIQYF.